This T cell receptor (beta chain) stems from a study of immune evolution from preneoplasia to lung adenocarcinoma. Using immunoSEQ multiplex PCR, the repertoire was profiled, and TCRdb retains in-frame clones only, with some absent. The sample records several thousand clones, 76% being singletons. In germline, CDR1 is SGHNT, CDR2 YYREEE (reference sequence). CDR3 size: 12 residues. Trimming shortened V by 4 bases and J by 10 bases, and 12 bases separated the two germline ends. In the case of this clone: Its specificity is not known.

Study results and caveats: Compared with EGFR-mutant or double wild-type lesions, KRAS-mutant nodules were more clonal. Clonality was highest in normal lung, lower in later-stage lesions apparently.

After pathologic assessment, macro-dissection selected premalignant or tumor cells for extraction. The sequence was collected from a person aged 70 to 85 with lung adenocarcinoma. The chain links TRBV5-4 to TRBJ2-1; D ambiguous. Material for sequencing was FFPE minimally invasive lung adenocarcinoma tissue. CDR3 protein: CASSNAAREQFF. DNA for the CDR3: TGTGCCAGCAGCAACGCGGCTAGGGAGCAGTTCTTC.